This T cell receptor beta chain originates from a study of blood T cell repertoires in COVID-19. Only in-frame clones appear in the TCRdb table, and some are missing; sequencing was by immunoSEQ multiplex PCR. This sample yields tens of thousands of clones, of which about nine tenths are seen a single time; 3.7% belongs to the top ten. Germline CDR1 reads SGHRS; CDR2 reads YFSETQ. The V end lost 0 bases, the J end lost 6 bases, and 6 bases lay between the germline ends. This CDR3 contains 12 residues. This receptor was identified in a man aged 55 to 70 with acute or convalescent COVID-19. What was sequenced was peripheral blood. The chain recombines TRBV5-1 with TRBJ1-2, with D perhaps TRBD1 (6 bases). CDR3 region: CASSLDRDGYTF. CDR3 coding DNA: TGCGCCAGCAGCTTGGACAGGGATGGCTACACCTTC.